This T cell receptor beta chain stems from a study of metastatic and nonmetastatic thyroid tumors. Study-wide context: Samples came from malignant and benign thyroid patients, and repertoires were compared across blood and tumor or nodule tissue.

None of the patients had undergone any treatment ahead of thyroid surgery. Authors' analysis steps: In papillary thyroid cancer, a distant-metastasis classifier was built using CDR3 differences across clinicopathological groups. TCRdb re-analyzed the PCR reads using MiXCR. The V and J calls and clone size come from TCRdb's table, not from the authors' own analysis. The sample carries about 39,000 clones, 9% to 14% recorded once. The study, taken as a whole, reports: Benign nodules were reported to have significantly lower TCR beta diversity than malignant thyroid tumors, in blood and tumor.

This clone has at least ten counts. Its antigen is unknown. This clonotype originated in a male donor with papillary thyroid cancer or a benign thyroid nodule (not recorded which). Some clones in this sample may be carry-over from other donors' samples. The sample comprised blood.

CDR3 DNA: TGTGCCAGCAGGGGCCAGGGGCATTCACCCCTCCACTTT. Amino acid sequence: CASRGQGHSPLHF. V gene TRBV7-9 combines with J gene TRBJ1-6; D is perhaps TRBD1 (6 bases). CDR1 and CDR2 from the germline V gene are SEHNR and FQNEAQ (reference sequence). V was cut by 6 bases and J by 8 bases, with 11 bases left in between. This CDR3 spans 13 amino acids.